The subject of this entry is one T cell receptor (beta chain). From germline, CDR1 is LGHNA and CDR2 YSLEER. CDR3 length equals 16 residues. V lost 3 bases, J lost 10 bases, and 11 bases stayed unmatched. The data originate from a study of T-cell reconstitution after alpha-beta-depleted transplantation in children. Construction of the TCRbeta library involved unique molecular identifiers. TCRdb re-derived calls from the PCR reads in MiXCR, one entry per CDR3 protein. The sample yields hundreds of thousands of distinct CDR3 sequences, about 15% seen once. The clonotype comes from a human donor who donated a stem cell graft to a child with acute myeloid leukemia. The chain links TRBV4-3 to TRBJ2-3, with 12 bases lining up with TRBD2. The sequences come from PBMCs from the stem cell graft donor, collected from the stem cell graft. In nucleotides, the CDR3 is TGCGCCAGCAGCCACGGACTAGCGGGGCAAGGAGAGGCGCAGTATTTT. It yields the protein CASSHGLAGQGEAQYF.